What follows are 7 T cell receptor beta chains derived from one specimen sequenced in a study of blood T cell repertoires in COVID-19. The repertoire was sequenced with immunoSEQ multiplex PCR; TCRdb's copy has only in-frame clones and lacks some. This table has 250,000 to 300,000 clones, 86% appearing once. Material for sequencing was peripheral blood. These receptors came from a man between 18 and 29 years old with active or convalescent COVID-19.

The V gene is TRBV24-1, the J gene TRBJ2-1; D gene ambiguous. The CDR3 consists of 14 residues. Germline V gene data show CDR1 as KGHDR and CDR2 as SFDVKD. Trimming stripped 8 bases from V and 15 bases from J, with 25 bases between. This CDR3 reads CATMFKPLNISGFF. CDR3 DNA: TGTGCCACCATGTTCAAACCATTGAACATATCGGGGTTCTTC.

This clone was detected only once. V usage is TRBV4-1 and J usage is TRBJ1-1, with TRBD1 as a possible D gene (5 bases). Trimming stripped 1 base from V and 8 bases from J, with 11 bases between. The germline CDR1 and CDR2 sequences are MGHRA and YSYEKL. The CDR3 length is 13 residues. The CDR3 DNA is TGCGCCAGCAGCCAAGTAGGGGTGCCCGAAGCTTTCTTT. Protein: CASSQVGVPEAFF.

V gene TRBV12-3 or TRBV12-4 combines with J gene TRBJ1-2; no reliable D call. The CDR3 has 12 residues. V gave up 6 bases and J gave up 6 bases, with 11 bases separating them. DNA of the CDR3: TGTGCCAGCAGCCCTAGCCCCAATGGCTACACCTTC. The encoded protein is CASSPSPNGYTF.

The genes are TRBV6-6 and TRBJ1-5; TRBD1 matches at 10 bases. The CDR3 consists of 14 residues. V lost 8 bases to trimming and J lost 1 base; unmatched junction nucleotides: 2. Germline V CDR1 and CDR2: MNHNY, SVGAGI (reference sequence). The CDR3 DNA reads TGTGCCAGCTCGGACAGGGGGAGCAATCAGCCCCAGCATTTT. Protein sequence: CASSDRGSNQPQHF.

The genes are TRBV5-1 and TRBJ1-2; possibly TRBD1 for D (5 bases). V lost 0 bases and J lost 8, with 11 bases in between. This CDR3 region has 13 residues. CDR1 is SGHRS, CDR2 YFSETQ, per germline. The CDR3 nucleotides read TGCGCCAGCAGCTTGGGGGGCGGAATCGGCTACACCTTC. It is translated as CASSLGGGIGYTF.

The chain carries TRBV29-1 and TRBJ1-1, with D perhaps matching TRBD1 (5 bases). Germline CDR1 and CDR2: SQVTM and ANQGSEA. The germline V and J ends were trimmed by 6 bases and 0 bases, with 20 bases remaining between them. This CDR3 spans 16 amino acids. The CDR3: CSVAGLLEGMNTEAFF. DNA for the CDR3: TGCAGCGTGGCGGGACTGCTCGAGGGTATGAACACTGAAGCTTTCTTT.

The rearrangement joins TRBV12-3 or TRBV12-4 to TRBJ1-3; 8 nucleotides match TRBD1. V was clipped by 7 bases and J by 7 bases; unmatched bases: 3. CDR3 length: 12 residues. CDR3 region: CASKQGGNTIYF. In nucleotides, the CDR3 is TGTGCCAGCAAACAGGGGGGGAACACCATATATTTT.